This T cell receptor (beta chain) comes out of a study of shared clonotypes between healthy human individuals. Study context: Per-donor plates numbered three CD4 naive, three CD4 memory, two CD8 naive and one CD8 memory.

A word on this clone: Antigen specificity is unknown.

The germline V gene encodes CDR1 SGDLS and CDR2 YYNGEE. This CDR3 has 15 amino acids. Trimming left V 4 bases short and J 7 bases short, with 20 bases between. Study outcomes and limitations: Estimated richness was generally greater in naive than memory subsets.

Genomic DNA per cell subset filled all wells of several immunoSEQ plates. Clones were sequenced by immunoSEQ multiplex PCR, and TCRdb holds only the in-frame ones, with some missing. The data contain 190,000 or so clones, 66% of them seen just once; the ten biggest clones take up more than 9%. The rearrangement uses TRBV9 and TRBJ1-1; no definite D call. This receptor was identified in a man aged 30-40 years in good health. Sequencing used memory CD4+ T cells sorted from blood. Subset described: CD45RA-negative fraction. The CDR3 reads CASSPPGSPVNEAFF. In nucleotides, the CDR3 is TGTGCCAGCAGCCCCCCGGGCAGCCCAGTTAATGAAGCTTTCTTT.